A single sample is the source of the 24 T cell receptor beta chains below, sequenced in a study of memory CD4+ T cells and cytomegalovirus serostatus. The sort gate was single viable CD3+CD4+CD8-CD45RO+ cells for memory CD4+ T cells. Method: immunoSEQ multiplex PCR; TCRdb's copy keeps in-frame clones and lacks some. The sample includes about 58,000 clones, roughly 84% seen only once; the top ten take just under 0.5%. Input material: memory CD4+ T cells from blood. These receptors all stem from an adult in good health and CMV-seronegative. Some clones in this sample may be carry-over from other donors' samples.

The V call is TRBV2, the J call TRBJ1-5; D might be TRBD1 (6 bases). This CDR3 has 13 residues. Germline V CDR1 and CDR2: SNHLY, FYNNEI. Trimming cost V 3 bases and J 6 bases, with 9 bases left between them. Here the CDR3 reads CASSEGGGQPQHF. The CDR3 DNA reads TGTGCCAGCAGTGAGGGAGGGGGTCAGCCCCAGCATTTT.

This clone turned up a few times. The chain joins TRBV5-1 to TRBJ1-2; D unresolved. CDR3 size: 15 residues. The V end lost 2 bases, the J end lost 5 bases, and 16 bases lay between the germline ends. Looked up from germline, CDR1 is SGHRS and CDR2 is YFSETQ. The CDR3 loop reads CASSLGGGRFYGYTF. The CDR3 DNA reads TGCGCCAGCAGCTTAGGTGGAGGGCGATTTTATGGCTACACCTTC.

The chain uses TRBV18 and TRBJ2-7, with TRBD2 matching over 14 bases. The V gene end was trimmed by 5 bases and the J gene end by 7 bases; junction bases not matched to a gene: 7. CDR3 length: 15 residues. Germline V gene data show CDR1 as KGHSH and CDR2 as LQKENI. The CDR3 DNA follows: TGTGCCAGCTCAGTGACTAGCGGGAGGGCTGAAGAGCAGTACTTC. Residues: CASSVTSGRAEEQYF.

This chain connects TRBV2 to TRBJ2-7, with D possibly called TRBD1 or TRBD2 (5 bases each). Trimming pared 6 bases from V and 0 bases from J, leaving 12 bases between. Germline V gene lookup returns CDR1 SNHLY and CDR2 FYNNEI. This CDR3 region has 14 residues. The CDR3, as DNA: TGTGCCAGCAGCTCGGGACGAAACTCCTACGAGCAGTACTTC. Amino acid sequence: CASSSGRNSYEQYF. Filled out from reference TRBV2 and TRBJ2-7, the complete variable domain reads EPEVTQTPSHQVTQMGQEVILRCVPISNHLYFYWYRQILGQKVEFLVSFYNNEISEKSEIFDDQFSVERPDGSNFTLKIRSTKLEDSAMYFCASSSGRNSYEQYFGPGTRLTVT.

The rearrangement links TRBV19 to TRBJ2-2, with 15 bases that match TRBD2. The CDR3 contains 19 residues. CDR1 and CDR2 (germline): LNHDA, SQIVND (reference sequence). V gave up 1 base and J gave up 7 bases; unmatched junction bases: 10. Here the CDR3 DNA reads TGTGCCAGTAGTATAGGTTGGACTAGCGGGAGGGCCGAGAACGGGGAGCTGTTTTTT. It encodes CASSIGWTSGRAENGELFF.

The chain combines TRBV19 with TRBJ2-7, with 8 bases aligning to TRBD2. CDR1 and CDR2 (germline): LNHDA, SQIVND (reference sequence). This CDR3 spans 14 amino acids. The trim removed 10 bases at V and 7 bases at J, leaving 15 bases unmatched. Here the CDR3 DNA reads TGTGCCACCAAACACCAGCGGGAGACGGGTGAGCAGTACTTC. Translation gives CATKHQRETGEQYF.

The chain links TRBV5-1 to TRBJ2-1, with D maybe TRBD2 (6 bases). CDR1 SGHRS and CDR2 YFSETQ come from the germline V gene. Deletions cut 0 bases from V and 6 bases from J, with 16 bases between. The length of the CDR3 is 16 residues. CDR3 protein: CASSLGGEHFSNEQFF. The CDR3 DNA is TGCGCCAGCAGCTTGGGCGGGGAGCATTTCTCCAATGAGCAGTTCTTC.

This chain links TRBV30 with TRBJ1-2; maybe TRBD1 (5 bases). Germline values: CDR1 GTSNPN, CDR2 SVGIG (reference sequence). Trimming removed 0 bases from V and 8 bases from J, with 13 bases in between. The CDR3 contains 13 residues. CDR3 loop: CAWSVRGAGGYTF. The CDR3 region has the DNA TGTGCCTGGAGTGTACGTGGGGCAGGCGGCTACACCTTC.

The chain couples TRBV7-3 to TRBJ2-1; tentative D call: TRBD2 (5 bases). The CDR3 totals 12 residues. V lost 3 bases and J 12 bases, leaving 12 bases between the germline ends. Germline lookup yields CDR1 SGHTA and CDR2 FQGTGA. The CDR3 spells CASSLSSGMQFF. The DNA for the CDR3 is TGTGCCAGCAGCTTGTCGAGCGGCATGCAGTTCTTC.

CDR3 region: CASSPGQLPNYGYTF. In nucleotides, the CDR3 is TGTGCCAGCAGCCCGGGACAGTTACCTAACTATGGCTACACCTTC. The chain combines TRBV28 with TRBJ1-2; 7 bases fit TRBD1. The germline CDR1 and CDR2 sequences are MDHEN and SYDVKM. This CDR3 has 15 amino acids. V trimming: 6 bases; J trimming: 0 bases; junction bases outside the gene matches: 7.

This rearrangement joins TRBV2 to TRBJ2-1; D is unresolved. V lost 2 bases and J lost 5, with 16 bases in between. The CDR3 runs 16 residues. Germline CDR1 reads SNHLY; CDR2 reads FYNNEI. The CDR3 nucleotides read TGTGCCAGCAGTGAATTGGTTCTGGTGTTGAACAATGAGCAGTTCTTC. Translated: CASSELVLVLNNEQFF.

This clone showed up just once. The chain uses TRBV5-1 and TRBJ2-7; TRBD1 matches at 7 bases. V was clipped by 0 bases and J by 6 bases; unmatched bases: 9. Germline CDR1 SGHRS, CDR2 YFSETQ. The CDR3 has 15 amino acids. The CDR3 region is CASSLGQGRSSEQYF. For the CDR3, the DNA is TGCGCCAGCAGCTTGGGACAGGGTCGCTCATCCGAGCAGTACTTC.

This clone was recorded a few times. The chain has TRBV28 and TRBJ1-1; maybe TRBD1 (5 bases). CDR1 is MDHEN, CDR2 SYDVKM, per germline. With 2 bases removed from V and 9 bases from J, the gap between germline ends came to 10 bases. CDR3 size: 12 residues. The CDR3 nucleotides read TGTGCCAGCAGTTTACGAACGGACAAAGCTTTCTTT. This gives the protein CASSLRTDKAFF. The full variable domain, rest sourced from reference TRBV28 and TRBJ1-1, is DVKVTQSSRYLVKRTGEKVFLECVQDMDHENMFWYRQDPGLGLRLIYFSYDVKMKEKGDIPEGYSVSREKKERFSLILESASTNQTSMYLCASSLRTDKAFFGQGTRLTVV.

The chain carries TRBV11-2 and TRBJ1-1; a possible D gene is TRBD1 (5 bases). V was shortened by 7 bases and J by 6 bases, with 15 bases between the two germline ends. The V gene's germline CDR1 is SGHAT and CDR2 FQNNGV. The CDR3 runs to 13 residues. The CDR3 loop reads CASTDGGGPEAFF. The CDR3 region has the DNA TGTGCCAGCACCGATGGTGGGGGACCTGAAGCTTTCTTT.

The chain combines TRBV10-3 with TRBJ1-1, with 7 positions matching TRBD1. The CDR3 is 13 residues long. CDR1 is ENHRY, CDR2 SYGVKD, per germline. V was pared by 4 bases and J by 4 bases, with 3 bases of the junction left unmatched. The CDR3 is CAISVNRGTEAFF. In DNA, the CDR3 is TGTGCCATCAGTGTGAACAGGGGCACTGAAGCTTTCTTT.

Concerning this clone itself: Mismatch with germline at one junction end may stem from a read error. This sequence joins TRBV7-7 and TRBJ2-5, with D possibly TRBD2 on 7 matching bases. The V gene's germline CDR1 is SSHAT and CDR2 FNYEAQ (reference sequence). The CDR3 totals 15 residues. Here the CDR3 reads CASSFGGGESETQYF. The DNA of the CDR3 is TGTGCTAGCAGCTTTGGGGGGGGCGAGTCGGAGACCCAGTACTTC.

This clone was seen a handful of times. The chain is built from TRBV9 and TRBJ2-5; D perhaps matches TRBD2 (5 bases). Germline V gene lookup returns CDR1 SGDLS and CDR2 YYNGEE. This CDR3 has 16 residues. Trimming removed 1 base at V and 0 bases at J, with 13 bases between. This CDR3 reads CASSVSGGSYQETQYF. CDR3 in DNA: TGTGCCAGCAGCGTAAGTGGCGGGTCGTACCAAGAGACCCAGTACTTC. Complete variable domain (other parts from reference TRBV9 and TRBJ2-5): DSGVTQTPKHLITATGQRVTLRCSPRSGDLSVYWYQQSLDQGLQFLIQYYNGEERAKGNILERFSAQQFPDLHSELNLSSLELGDSALYFCASSVSGGSYQETQYFGPGTRLLVL.

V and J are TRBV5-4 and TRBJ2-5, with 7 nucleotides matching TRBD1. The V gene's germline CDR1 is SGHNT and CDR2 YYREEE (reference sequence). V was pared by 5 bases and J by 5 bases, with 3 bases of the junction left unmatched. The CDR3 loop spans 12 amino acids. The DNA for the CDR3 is TGTGCCAGCAGACAGGGGACCGAGACCCAGTACTTC. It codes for CASRQGTETQYF.

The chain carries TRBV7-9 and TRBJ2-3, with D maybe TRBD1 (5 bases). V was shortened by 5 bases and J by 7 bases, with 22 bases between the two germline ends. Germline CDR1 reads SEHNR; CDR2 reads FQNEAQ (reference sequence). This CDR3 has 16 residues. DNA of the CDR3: TGTGCCAGCAGCCTATTCCAGGGCCCAGGAGACTATACGCAGTATTTT. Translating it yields CASSLFQGPGDYTQYF. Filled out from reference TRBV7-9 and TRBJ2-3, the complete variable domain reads DTGVSQNPRHKITKRGQNVTFRCDPISEHNRLYWYRQTLGQGPEFLTYFQNEAQLEKSRLLSDRFSAERPKGSFSTLEIQRTEQGDSAMYLCASSLFQGPGDYTQYFGPGTRLTVL.

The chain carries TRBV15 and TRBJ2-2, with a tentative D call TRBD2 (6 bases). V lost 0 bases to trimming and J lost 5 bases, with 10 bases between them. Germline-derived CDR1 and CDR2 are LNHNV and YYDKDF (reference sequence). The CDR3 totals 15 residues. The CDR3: CATSREKGRTGELFF. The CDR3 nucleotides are TGTGCCACCAGCAGAGAAAAGGGGAGGACCGGGGAGCTGTTTTTT.

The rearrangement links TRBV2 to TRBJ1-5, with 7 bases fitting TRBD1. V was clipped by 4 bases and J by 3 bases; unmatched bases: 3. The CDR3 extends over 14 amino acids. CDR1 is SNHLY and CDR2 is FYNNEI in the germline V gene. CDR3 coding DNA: TGTGCCAGCAGTGGACAGGGCTACAATCAGCCCCAGCATTTT. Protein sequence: CASSGQGYNQPQHF.

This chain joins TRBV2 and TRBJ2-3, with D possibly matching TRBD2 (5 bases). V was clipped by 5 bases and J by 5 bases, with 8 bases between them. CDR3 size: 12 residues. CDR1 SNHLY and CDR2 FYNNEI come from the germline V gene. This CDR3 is CASSIGLDTQYF. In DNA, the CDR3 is TGTGCCAGCAGTATCGGACTAGATACGCAGTATTTT.

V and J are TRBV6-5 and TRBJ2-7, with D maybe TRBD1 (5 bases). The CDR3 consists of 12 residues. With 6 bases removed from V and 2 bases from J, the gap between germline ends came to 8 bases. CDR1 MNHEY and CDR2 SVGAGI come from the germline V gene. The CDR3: CASRTGTYEQYF. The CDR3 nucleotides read TGTGCCAGCAGAACAGGTACCTACGAGCAGTACTTC.

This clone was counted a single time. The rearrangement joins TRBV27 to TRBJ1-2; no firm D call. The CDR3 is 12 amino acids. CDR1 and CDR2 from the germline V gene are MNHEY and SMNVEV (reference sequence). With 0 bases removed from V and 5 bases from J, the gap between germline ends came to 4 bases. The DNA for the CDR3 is TGTGCCAGCAGTTTATCGGGGTATGGCTACACCTTC. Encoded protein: CASSLSGYGYTF.